Given below is one T cell receptor (beta chain) in context. The assay was immunoSEQ multiplex PCR, and TCRdb's table has in-frame clones only and misses some. Found here are around 56,000 clones, about 91% of them singletons; the top ten hold around 1.8%. This sample was included in a study of T cell changes during pregnancy in multiple sclerosis. The CDR3 covers 15 residues. The V gene's germline CDR1 is MNHNS and CDR2 SASEGT. V was clipped by 5 bases and J by 4 bases; unmatched bases: 10. The rearrangement uses TRBV6-1 and TRBJ2-7, with 8 bases identical to TRBD1. This sequence originates from a female donor with multiple sclerosis, enrolled in a pregnancy study. This specimen was peripheral blood, taken after pregnancy. The CDR3 bases are TGTGCCAGCAGTCGGGACAGGACAGCATATTACGAGCAGTACTTC. Protein: CASSRDRTAYYEQYF.